These 8 T cell receptor beta chains originate from one sample sequenced in a study of cytomegalovirus exposure and HLA in healthy donors. Use of 60 Vbeta and 13 Jbeta primers characterized the PCR. The method was immunoSEQ multiplex PCR; TCRdb's version includes in-frame clones alone and lacks a portion of them. The sample lists about 97,000 clones, roughly 76% seen once, with about 3.5% in the top ten. Source material: PBMCs. The receptor source for this set is a man aged 35-49 years in good health and CMV-seronegative.

The rearrangement uses TRBV18 and TRBJ1-1, with 11 bases lining up with TRBD1. This CDR3 contains 14 residues. Trimming at V came to 9 bases and at J to 3 bases, leaving 6 bases not matched to a gene. Germline CDR1 KGHSH, CDR2 LQKENI. The CDR3 coding sequence is TGTGCCAGTTGCGGGGACAGGGGGGACACTGAAGCTTTCTTT. It specifies CASCGDRGDTEAFF. Full variable domain (outside the CDR3, taken from reference TRBV18 and TRBJ1-1): NAGVMQNPRHLVRRRGQEARLRCSPMKGHSHVYWYRQLPEEGLKFMVYLQKENIIDESGMPKERFSAEFPKEGPSILRIQQVVRGDSAAYFCASCGDRGDTEAFFGQGTRLTVV.

The V and J genes are TRBV28 and TRBJ1-2; possibly TRBD1 for D (6 bases). The CDR3 runs 15 residues. Germline CDR1 MDHEN, CDR2 SYDVKM. V gave up 1 base and J gave up 6 bases, with 15 bases separating them. The DNA for the CDR3 is TGTGCCAGCAGTTTATTGCCCGAGACAGGCAATGGCTACACCTTC. Amino acids: CASSLLPETGNGYTF.

This chain links TRBV5-6 with TRBJ2-7; D remains unclear. Germline-derived CDR1 and CDR2 are SGHDT and YYEEEE. The CDR3 is made up of 14 amino acids. The V gene lost 0 bases and the J gene lost 1 base, with 8 bases spanning the gap. CDR3 region: CASSLDASSYEQYF. CDR3 bases: TGTGCCAGCAGCTTGGACGCCAGTTCCTACGAGCAGTACTTC.

The DNA of the CDR3 is TGTGCCAGCAGCTTTCTAGGAGAAAAACTGTTTTTT. It codes for CASSFLGEKLFF. The chain combines TRBV4-2 with TRBJ1-4; D remains unclear. The CDR3 runs to 12 residues. V lost 5 bases, J lost 8 bases, and 9 bases lay in between. The germline CDR1 and CDR2 sequences are LGHNA and YNFKEQ.

The genes are TRBV19 and TRBJ2-7, with D unresolved. CDR1 LNHDA and CDR2 SQIVND come from the germline V gene (reference sequence). This CDR3 contains 14 residues. V dropped 3 bases and J dropped 0 bases, with 9 bases sitting between them. DNA of the CDR3: TGTGCCAGTAGTATGACGTGGAGCTCCTACGAGCAGTACTTC. Its translation is CASSMTWSSYEQYF.

This clone has only one observation. V is TRBV15 and J is TRBJ2-7, with D possibly matching TRBD2 (6 bases). V dropped 1 base and J dropped 7 bases, with 14 bases sitting between them. The CDR3 runs 14 residues. CDR1 LNHNV and CDR2 YYDKDF come from the germline V gene (reference sequence). As DNA, the CDR3 is TGTGCCACCAGCAGAGCAACCGGGACTCGGGAGCAGTACTTC. As protein: CATSRATGTREQYF.

The J gene is TRBJ1-3, the V gene TRBV5-1; 10 positions agree with TRBD1. The CDR3 loop spans 14 amino acids. CDR1 SGHRS and CDR2 YFSETQ come from the germline V gene. V lost 9 bases and J lost 2; bases outside the gene matches: 5. The CDR3 bases are TGCGCCACCGGACAGGGGGAGGCTGGAAACACCATATATTTT. It specifies CATGQGEAGNTIYF.

This chain uses TRBV10-3 with TRBJ1-4; 7 bases match TRBD1. J lost 4 bases, V lost 6 bases, and 5 bases had no gene match. Germline V gives CDR1 ENHRY, CDR2 SYGVKD. This CDR3 region has 14 residues. The CDR3 nucleotides are TGTGCCATCAGGGATGACAGGGATAATGAAAAACTGTTTTTT. It translates to CAIRDDRDNEKLFF.